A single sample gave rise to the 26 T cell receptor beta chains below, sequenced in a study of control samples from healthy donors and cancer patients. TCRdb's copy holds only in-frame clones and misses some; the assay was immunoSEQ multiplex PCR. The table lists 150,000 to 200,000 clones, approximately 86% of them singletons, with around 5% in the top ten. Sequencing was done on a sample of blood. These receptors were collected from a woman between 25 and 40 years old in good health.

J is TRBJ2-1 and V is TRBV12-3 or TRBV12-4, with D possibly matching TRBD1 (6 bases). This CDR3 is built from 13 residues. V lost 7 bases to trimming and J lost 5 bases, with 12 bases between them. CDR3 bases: TGTGCCAGCACCACGACAGGAAACAATGAGCAGTTCTTC. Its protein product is CASTTTGNNEQFF.

For the CDR3, the DNA is TGTGCCAGCTCACCCCCCCCCGGACAGGAGAATGGCTACACCTTC. This sequence encodes CASSPPPGQENGYTF. This chain uses TRBV18 with TRBJ1-2, with 7 nucleotides matching TRBD1. V was pared by 3 bases and J by 6 bases, with 10 bases of the junction left unmatched. The CDR3 loop spans 15 amino acids. Per the germline V gene, CDR1 is KGHSH and CDR2 is LQKENI.

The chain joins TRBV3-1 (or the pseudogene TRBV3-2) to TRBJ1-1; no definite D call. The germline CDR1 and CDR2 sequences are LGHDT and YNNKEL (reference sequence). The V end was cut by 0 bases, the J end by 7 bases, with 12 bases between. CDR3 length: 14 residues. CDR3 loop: CASSQDWEGGEAFF. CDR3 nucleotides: TGTGCCAGCAGCCAAGATTGGGAGGGAGGTGAAGCTTTCTTT.

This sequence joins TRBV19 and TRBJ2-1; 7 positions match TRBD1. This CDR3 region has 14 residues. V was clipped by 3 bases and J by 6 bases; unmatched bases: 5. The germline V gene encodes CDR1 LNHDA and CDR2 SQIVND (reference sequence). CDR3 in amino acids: CASSIPAGGNEQFF. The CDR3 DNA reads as TGTGCCAGTAGTATTCCAGCAGGGGGCAATGAGCAGTTCTTC.

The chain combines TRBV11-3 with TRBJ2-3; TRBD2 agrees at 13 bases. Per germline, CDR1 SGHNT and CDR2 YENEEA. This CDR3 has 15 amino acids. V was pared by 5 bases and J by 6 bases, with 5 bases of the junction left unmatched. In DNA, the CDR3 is TGTGCCAGCAGCCCCAGGACTAGCGGGAGTGATACGCAGTATTTT. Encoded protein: CASSPRTSGSDTQYF.

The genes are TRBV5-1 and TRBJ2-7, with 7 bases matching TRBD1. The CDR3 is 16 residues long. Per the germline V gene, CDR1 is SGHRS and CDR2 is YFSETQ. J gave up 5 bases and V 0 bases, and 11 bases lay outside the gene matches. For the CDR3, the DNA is TGCGCCAGCAGCTTGGACCCAGGGGGTGCGCAACACGAGCAGTACTTC. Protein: CASSLDPGGAQHEQYF.

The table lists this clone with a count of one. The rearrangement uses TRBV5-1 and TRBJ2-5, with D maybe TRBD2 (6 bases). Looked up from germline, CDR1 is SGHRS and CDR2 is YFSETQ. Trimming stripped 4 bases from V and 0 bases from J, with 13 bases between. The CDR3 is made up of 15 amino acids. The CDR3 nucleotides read TGCGCCAGCAGCGCGGGGATGGGGTACCAAGAGACCCAGTACTTC. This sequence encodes CASSAGMGYQETQYF.

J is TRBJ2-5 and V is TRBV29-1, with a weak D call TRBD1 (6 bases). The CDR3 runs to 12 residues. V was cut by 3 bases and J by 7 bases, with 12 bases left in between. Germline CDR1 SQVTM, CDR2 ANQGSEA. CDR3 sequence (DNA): TGCAGCGTTGATCCGACAGGTGGGACCCAGTACTTC. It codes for CSVDPTGGTQYF. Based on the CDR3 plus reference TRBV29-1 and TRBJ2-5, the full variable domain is SAVISQKPSRDICQRGTSLTIQCQVDSQVTMMFWYRQQPGQSLTLIATANQGSEATYESGFVIDKFPISRPNLTFSTLTVSNMSPEDSSIYLCSVDPTGGTQYFGPGTRLLVL.

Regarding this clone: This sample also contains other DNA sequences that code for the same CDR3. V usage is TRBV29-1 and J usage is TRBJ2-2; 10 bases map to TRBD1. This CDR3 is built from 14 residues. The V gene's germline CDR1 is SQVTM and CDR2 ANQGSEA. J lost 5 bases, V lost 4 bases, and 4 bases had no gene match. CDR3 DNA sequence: TGCAGCGTTGGGACAGGGGGGCGGACCGGGGAGCTGTTTTTT. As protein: CSVGTGGRTGELFF.

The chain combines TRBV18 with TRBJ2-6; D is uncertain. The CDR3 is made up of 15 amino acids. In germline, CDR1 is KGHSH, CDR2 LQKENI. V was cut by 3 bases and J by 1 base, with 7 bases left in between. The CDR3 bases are TGTGCCAGCTCACCCGCACCATCTGGGGCCAACGTCCTGACTTTC. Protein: CASSPAPSGANVLTF.

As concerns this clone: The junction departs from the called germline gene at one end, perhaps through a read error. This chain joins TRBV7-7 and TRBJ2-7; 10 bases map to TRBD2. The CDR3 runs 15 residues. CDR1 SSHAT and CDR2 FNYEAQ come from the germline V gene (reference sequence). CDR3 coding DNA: TGTGCTAGCAGCCCGGGGACTAGCGCCTCCTACGAGCAGTACTTC. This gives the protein CASSPGTSASYEQYF.

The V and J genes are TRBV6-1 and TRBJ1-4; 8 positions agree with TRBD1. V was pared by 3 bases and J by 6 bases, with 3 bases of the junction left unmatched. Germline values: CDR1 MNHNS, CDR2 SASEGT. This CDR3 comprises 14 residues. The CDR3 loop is CASSDTGGYEKLFF. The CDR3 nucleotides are TGTGCCAGCAGTGATACAGGGGGTTATGAAAAACTGTTTTTT.

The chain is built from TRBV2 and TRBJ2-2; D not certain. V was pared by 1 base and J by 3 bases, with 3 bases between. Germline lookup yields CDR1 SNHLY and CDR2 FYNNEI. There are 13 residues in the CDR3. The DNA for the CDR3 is TGTGCCAGCAGTGAAGGGTACACCGGGGAGCTGTTTTTT. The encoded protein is CASSEGYTGELFF.

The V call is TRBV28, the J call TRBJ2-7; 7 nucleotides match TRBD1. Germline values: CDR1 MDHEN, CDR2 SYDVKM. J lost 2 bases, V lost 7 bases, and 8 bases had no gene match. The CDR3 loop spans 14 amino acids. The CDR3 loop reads CASNEGTATYEQYF. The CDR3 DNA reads TGTGCCAGCAACGAAGGGACAGCTACCTACGAGCAGTACTTC.

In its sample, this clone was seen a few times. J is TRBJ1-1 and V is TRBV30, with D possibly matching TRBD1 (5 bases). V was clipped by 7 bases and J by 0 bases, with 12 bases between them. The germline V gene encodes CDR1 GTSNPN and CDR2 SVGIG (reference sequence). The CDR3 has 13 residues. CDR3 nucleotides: TGTGCCTTGACAGCCCCTCTGAACACTGAAGCTTTCTTT. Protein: CALTAPLNTEAFF.

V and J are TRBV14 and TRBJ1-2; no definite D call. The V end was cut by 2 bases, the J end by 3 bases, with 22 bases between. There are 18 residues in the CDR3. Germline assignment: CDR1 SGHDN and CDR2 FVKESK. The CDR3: CASSQHFPVQTGYYGYTF. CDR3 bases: TGTGCCAGCAGCCAACATTTTCCGGTCCAGACGGGCTACTATGGCTACACCTTC.

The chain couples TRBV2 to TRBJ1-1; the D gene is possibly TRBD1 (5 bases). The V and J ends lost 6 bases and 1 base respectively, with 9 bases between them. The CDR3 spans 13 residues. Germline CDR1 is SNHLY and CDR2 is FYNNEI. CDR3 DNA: TGTGCCAGCAGGGTGGGGGGGAACACTGAAGCTTTCTTT. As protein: CASRVGGNTEAFF.

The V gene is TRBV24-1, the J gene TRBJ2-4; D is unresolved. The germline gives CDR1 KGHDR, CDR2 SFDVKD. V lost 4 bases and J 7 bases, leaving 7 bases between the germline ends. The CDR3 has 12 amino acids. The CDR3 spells CATSDPRNIQYF. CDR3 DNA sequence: TGTGCCACCAGTGACCCCCGGAACATTCAGTACTTC.

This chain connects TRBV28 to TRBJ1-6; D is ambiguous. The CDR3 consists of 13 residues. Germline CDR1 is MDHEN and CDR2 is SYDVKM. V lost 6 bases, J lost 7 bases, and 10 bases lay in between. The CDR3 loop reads CASRSPANSPLHF. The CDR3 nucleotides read TGTGCCAGCAGAAGCCCGGCGAATTCACCCCTCCACTTT.

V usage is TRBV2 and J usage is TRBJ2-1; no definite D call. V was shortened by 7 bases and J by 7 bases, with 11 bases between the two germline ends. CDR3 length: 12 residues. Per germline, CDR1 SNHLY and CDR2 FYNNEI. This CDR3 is CASMPIKNEQFF. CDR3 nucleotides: TGTGCCAGCATGCCAATTAAAAATGAGCAGTTCTTC.

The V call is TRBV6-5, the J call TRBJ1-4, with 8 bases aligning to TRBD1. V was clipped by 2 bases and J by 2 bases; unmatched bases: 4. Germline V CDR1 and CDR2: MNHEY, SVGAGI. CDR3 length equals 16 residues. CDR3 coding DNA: TGTGCCAGCAGTTACCGGACAGGGAGGACTAATGAAAAACTGTTTTTT. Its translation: CASSYRTGRTNEKLFF.

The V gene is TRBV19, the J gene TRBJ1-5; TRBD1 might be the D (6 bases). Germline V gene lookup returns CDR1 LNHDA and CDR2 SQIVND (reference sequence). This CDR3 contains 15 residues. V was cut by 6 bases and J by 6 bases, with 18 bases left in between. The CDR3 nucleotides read TGTGCCAGTAGCCAAGGGGGGGAGGTTCGTCAGCCCCAGCATTTT. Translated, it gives CASSQGGEVRQPQHF.

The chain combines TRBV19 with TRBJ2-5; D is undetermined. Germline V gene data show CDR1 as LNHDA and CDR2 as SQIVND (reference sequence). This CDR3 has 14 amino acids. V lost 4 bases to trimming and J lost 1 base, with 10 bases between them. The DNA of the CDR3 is TGTGCCAGTAGTACATCTGGCGCCCAAGAGACCCAGTACTTC. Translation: CASSTSGAQETQYF.

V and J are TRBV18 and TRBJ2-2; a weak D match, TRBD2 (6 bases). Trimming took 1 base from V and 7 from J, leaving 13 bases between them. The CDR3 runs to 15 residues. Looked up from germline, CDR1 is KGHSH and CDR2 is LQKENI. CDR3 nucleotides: TGTGCCAGCTCACCACTTGCCCAAGCGGGCGGGGAGCTGTTTTTT. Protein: CASSPLAQAGGELFF.

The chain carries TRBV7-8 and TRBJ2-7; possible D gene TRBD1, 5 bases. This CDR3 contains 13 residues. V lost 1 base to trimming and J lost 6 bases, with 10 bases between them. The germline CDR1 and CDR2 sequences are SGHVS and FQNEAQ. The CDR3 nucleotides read TGTGCCAGCAGCTTAGAAGTAACAGGCGAGCAGTACGTC. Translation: CASSLEVTGEQYV.

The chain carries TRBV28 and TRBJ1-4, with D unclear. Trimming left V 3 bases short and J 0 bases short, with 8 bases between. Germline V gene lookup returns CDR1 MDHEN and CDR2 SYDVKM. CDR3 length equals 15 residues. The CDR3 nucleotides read TGTGCCAGCAGTTTGGGTGGACCAACTAATGAAAAACTGTTTTTT. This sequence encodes CASSLGGPTNEKLFF.